One sample yielded the 11 T cell receptor beta chains listed below, sequenced in a study. Cells sorted as Tregs were CD4+, CD25+ and CD127-/low. TCRdb re-derived calls from the 5' RACE reads in MiXCR, one entry per CDR3 protein. The sample includes about 43,000 distinct CDR3 sequences, around 23% of them seen just once. Sequences were obtained from Tregs sorted from a lymph node. These receptors were taken from a female donor with breast cancer.

About this clonotype: One end of the junction is discordant with germline, which a read error may explain. The chain has TRBV5-1 and TRBJ2-2; D is uncertain. Per germline, CDR1 SGHRS and CDR2 YFSETQ. This CDR3 comprises 14 residues. The CDR3 reads CASGLVPNTGELFF. The CDR3 DNA follows: TGCGCCAGCGGCTTGGTCCCAAACACCGGGGAGCTGTTTTTT.

This clonotype was seen more than once but under ten times. V and J are TRBV3-1 and TRBJ2-1; 11 bases fit TRBD2. Germline lookup yields CDR1 LGHDT and CDR2 YNNKEL (reference sequence). CDR3 length: 16 amino acids. V gave up 1 base and J gave up 15 bases; unmatched junction bases: 14. CDR3 bases: TGTGCCAGCAGCCAAGTTGGCCCCCATAGCGGGAGGGCCTCGTTCTTC. This translates into CASSQVGPHSGRASFF.

This clonotype occurred once. The rearrangement joins TRBV20-1 to TRBJ2-1; D possibly corresponds to TRBD2 (5 bases). V was pared by 3 bases and J by 8 bases, with 11 bases between. This CDR3 comprises 12 residues. Germline V gene data show CDR1 as DFQATT and CDR2 as SNEGSKA (reference sequence). This CDR3 is CSAREDSYEQFF. The CDR3 DNA is TGCAGTGCTAGGGAGGATTCCTATGAGCAGTTCTTC.

This clonotype came up a few times. The rearrangement joins TRBV5-1 to TRBJ2-1; 10 bases align to TRBD2. CDR3 length: 17 amino acids. The trim removed 4 bases at V and 0 bases at J, leaving 7 bases unmatched. CDR1 is SGHRS and CDR2 is YFSETQ in the germline V gene. The CDR3 coding sequence is TGCGCCAGCAGCCCGGGGTTAGCGGGAGGCTCCTACAATGAGCAGTTCTTC. It codes for CASSPGLAGGSYNEQFF.

This clonotype was seen only a few times. The chain employs TRBV6-6 and TRBJ1-4; 7 bases match TRBD1. V was pared by 4 bases and J by 7 bases, with 0 bases of the junction left unmatched. The germline gives CDR1 MNHNY, CDR2 SVGAGI (reference sequence). The CDR3 sequence is 12 residues long. The CDR3 coding sequence is TGTGCCAGCAGTTGGGACAGTGAAAAACTGTTTTTT. This sequence encodes CASSWDSEKLFF.

This clonotype was detected ten times or more. The V and J genes are TRBV13 and TRBJ2-1; D is possibly TRBD1 (5 bases). The germline CDR1 and CDR2 sequences are PRHDT and FYEKMQ (reference sequence). CDR3 length: 15 residues. V gave up 3 bases and J gave up 0 bases, with 9 bases separating them. CDR3 amino acids: CASSFQGSSYNEQFF. The CDR3 region has the DNA TGTGCCAGCAGCTTTCAGGGCAGCTCCTACAATGAGCAGTTCTTC.

This chain joins TRBV11-2 and TRBJ2-3, with 7 bases that match TRBD2. Germline-derived CDR1 and CDR2 are SGHAT and FQNNGV. This CDR3 spans 17 amino acids. V was pared by 1 base and J by 2 bases, with 9 bases of the junction left unmatched. The CDR3 loop reads CASSLAAGTGFTDTQYF. CDR3 DNA sequence: TGTGCCAGCAGCTTAGCAGCGGGAACGGGTTTCACAGATACGCAGTATTTT.

This clonotype has a handful of counts. V usage is TRBV7-3 and J usage is TRBJ1-1, with a weak D call TRBD1 (6 bases). V shed 5 bases and J shed 2 bases, with 9 bases lying between them. The CDR3 runs to 13 residues. Per germline, CDR1 SGHTA and CDR2 FQGTGA. Here the CDR3 DNA reads TGTGCCAGCAGCCCACAGGGAAACACTGAAGCTTTCTTT. This gives the protein CASSPQGNTEAFF. Full variable domain (remainder filled in from reference TRBV7-3 and TRBJ1-1): GAGVSQTPSNKVTEKGKYVELRCDPISGHTALYWYRQSLGQGPEFLIYFQGTGAADDSGLPNDRFFAVRPEGSVSTLKIQRTERGDSAVYLCASSPQGNTEAFFGQGTRLTVV.

The V and J genes are TRBV29-1 and TRBJ2-1; TRBD1 is a possible D gene (5 bases). Trimming stripped 0 bases from V and 0 bases from J, with 12 bases between. The CDR3 has 16 amino acids. Per the germline V gene, CDR1 is SQVTM and CDR2 is ANQGSEA. Here the CDR3 reads CSVEDPNRSSYNEQFF. The CDR3 DNA is TGCAGCGTTGAAGATCCCAACAGGAGCTCCTACAATGAGCAGTTCTTC.

This chain connects TRBV7-9 to TRBJ2-1; D is unclear. Germline-derived CDR1 and CDR2 are SEHNR and FQNEAQ (reference sequence). Deletions cut 1 base from V and 5 bases from J, with 15 bases between. The CDR3 runs to 16 residues. CDR3 DNA sequence: TGTGCCAGCAGCTTAGATATGGCTACGAGTAACAATGAGCAGTTCTTC. This codes for CASSLDMATSNNEQFF.

There are a few counts of this clonotype. The J gene is TRBJ2-1, the V gene TRBV5-1; the D is unclear. Trimming shortened V by 0 bases and J by 3 bases, and 13 bases separated the two germline ends. Germline V gene sequence: CDR1 SGHRS, CDR2 YFSETQ. The CDR3 is 16 residues long. CDR3 in DNA: TGCGCCAGCAGCTTGGACCAGGTCAACGGCTACAATGAGCAGTTCTTC. It translates to CASSLDQVNGYNEQFF. Full variable domain (outside the CDR3, taken from reference TRBV5-1 and TRBJ2-1): KAGVTQTPRYLIKTRGQQVTLSCSPISGHRSVSWYQQTPGQGLQFLFEYFSETQRNKGNFPGRFSGRQFSNSRSEMNVSTLELGDSALYLCASSLDQVNGYNEQFFGPGTRLTVL.